This T cell receptor beta chain derives from a study of blood T cell repertoires in COVID-19. On the study more broadly: Both acute and convalescent COVID-19 samples were obtained from the United States, Italy and Spain.

Original handling: Reference gene primer amplification gave estimated nucleated cell counts. Sequencing was performed with immunoSEQ multiplex PCR; in TCRdb, only in-frame clones are kept and a portion is missing. V and J calls and clone size are those listed in that table; D and trimming were worked out from the DNA. The sample records under 70,000 clones, under 80% being singletons. Germline V CDR1 and CDR2: GTSNPN, SVGIG (reference sequence). V shed 5 bases, J shed 6 bases, and the junction held 8 bases outside the gene matches. The CDR3 has 16 amino acids. The chain employs TRBV30 and TRBJ2-2; TRBD2 matches at 14 bases. The origin of this receptor is a man in his sixties with acute or convalescent COVID-19. The specimen was peripheral blood. The DNA of the CDR3 is TGTGCCTGGCGATGGACTAGCGGGAGGATAGCCGGGGAGCTGTTTTTT. This codes for CAWRWTSGRIAGELFF.